The following is a T cell receptor (beta chain) sequence with its context. Its antigen is not known. These data belong to a study of graft-versus-host responses after intestinal transplantation. For the study at large: The recipients all started with anti-thymocyte globulin induction and then took tacrolimus and steroids for approximately 3 years.

This table comes from immunoSEQ multiplex PCR, and its TCRdb copy is limited to in-frame clones, with some not included. In the table there are thousands of clones, roughly two thirds of which are singletons. The V and J ends lost 5 bases and 4 bases respectively, with 14 bases between them. This CDR3 comprises 14 residues. Germline loops: CDR1 SGHAT, CDR2 FQNNGV. Study observations and caveats: Allografts from individuals with graft-donor T cell macrochimerism displayed high graft-versus-host to host-versus-graft clonal ratios. The recipient marrow held GvH clones, and some of them showed up first in ileum or blood.

V gene TRBV11-2 combines with J gene TRBJ1-1; no definite D call. Here the sequenced sample was PBMCs, taken approximately 540 days after intestinal transplant. The TCR originated in a human patient who received an intestinal transplant, so some T cells may come from the graft donor. CDR3 residues: CASSQESGGTEAFF. For the CDR3, the DNA is TGTGCCAGCAGCCAAGAGAGTGGTGGCACTGAAGCTTTCTTT.